This entry lists 23 T cell receptor beta chains sequenced from one sample in a study of blood T cell repertoires in COVID-19. Profiling relied on immunoSEQ multiplex PCR, and the TCRdb table lists in-frame clones only, not all of them. The top ten clones hold about 18% of a sample with 100,000 to 150,000 clones, approximately 84% of them seen once. Sequencing was carried out using peripheral blood. The source is a woman older than 75 with acute or convalescent COVID-19.

This clone was recorded once. CDR3 sequence (DNA): TGTGCCAGCAGCCCTAGCGGGAGTCCAAGAAATGAGCAGTTCTTC. Translation: CASSPSGSPRNEQFF. The genes are TRBV7-2 and TRBJ2-1; 10 bases are shared with TRBD2. The CDR3 runs to 15 residues. Germline V gives CDR1 SGHTA, CDR2 FQGNSA. Trimming cost V 5 bases and J 7 bases; bases outside gene matches: 8.

V is TRBV6-5 and J is TRBJ2-2; the match to TRBD1 covers 11 bases. With V trimmed by 4 bases and J by 6 bases, 7 bases remained unmatched. The CDR3 has 16 residues. Germline lookup yields CDR1 MNHEY and CDR2 SVGAGI. CDR3 nucleotides: TGTGCCAGCAGTTCCCTTGGGGGACAGGGGGCCGGGGAGCTGTTTTTT. It translates to CASSSLGGQGAGELFF.

The sample holds one count of this clone. This chain connects TRBV5-1 to TRBJ2-5; D remains ambiguous. CDR3 length: 14 amino acids. CDR1 is SGHRS and CDR2 is YFSETQ in the germline V gene. V was pared by 1 base and J by 0 bases, with 7 bases between. In DNA, the CDR3 is TGCGCCAGCAGCTTGAACACAAACCAAGAGACCCAGTACTTC. It is translated as CASSLNTNQETQYF.

This chain joins TRBV3-1 (or the pseudogene TRBV3-2) and TRBJ2-1; 7 bases are a match to TRBD2. V gave up 4 bases and J gave up 0 bases; unmatched junction bases: 0. CDR3 length equals 14 residues. Germline V gives CDR1 LGHDT, CDR2 YNNKEL (reference sequence). The DNA of the CDR3 is TGTGCCAGCAGCCGGACTAGCTCCTACAATGAGCAGTTCTTC. This encodes CASSRTSSYNEQFF.

The chain employs TRBV7-9 and TRBJ2-6; D perhaps matches TRBD1 (5 bases). V shed 5 bases and J shed 0 bases, with 8 bases lying between them. Germline CDR1 SEHNR, CDR2 FQNEAQ (reference sequence). The CDR3 has 15 residues. CDR3 protein: CASSPTGSGANVLTF. The DNA for the CDR3 is TGTGCCAGCAGCCCAACAGGCTCTGGGGCCAACGTCCTGACTTTC.

In its sample, this clone was seen once. CDR3 residues: CASSPYGGETGETQYF. For the CDR3, the DNA is TGTGCCAGCAGCCCTTATGGGGGCGAAACTGGAGAGACCCAGTACTTC. The gene calls are TRBV5-4 and TRBJ2-5; D is possibly TRBD1 (6 bases). Trimming removed 4 bases from V and 4 bases from J, with 20 bases in between. The CDR3 extends over 16 amino acids. Germline loops: CDR1 SGHNT, CDR2 YYREEE (reference sequence).

Ten or more counts support this clone. The V gene is TRBV4-3, the J gene TRBJ2-2, with 12 bases identical to TRBD1. Germline lookup yields CDR1 LGHNA and CDR2 YSLEER. Trimming cost V 3 bases and J 5 bases; bases outside gene matches: 10. The CDR3 sequence is 18 residues long. This CDR3 reads CASSHPRGQGAVTGELFF. The CDR3 DNA follows: TGCGCCAGCAGCCACCCCCGGGGACAGGGGGCAGTAACCGGGGAGCTGTTTTTT.

The chain uses TRBV6-6 and TRBJ1-6; 8 bases fit TRBD1. Germline V gene sequence: CDR1 MNHNY, CDR2 SVGAGI (reference sequence). CDR3 length: 14 residues. Trimming cost V 6 bases and J 11 bases; bases outside gene matches: 9. The CDR3 region has the DNA TGTGCCAGCAGACAGGACAGGGTAGGGGCACCCCTCCACTTT. The encoded protein is CASRQDRVGAPLHF.

The chain is built from TRBV7-9 and TRBJ1-6; a possible D gene is TRBD1 (6 bases). The germline V gene encodes CDR1 SEHNR and CDR2 FQNEAQ (reference sequence). The CDR3 has 13 residues. Deletions cut 4 bases from V and 9 bases from J, with 10 bases between. The CDR3 protein is CASSSNRVSPLHF. The CDR3 DNA reads as TGTGCCAGCAGCTCGAACAGGGTTTCACCCCTCCACTTT.

V gene TRBV12-3 or TRBV12-4 combines with J gene TRBJ1-2, with TRBD1 matching over 8 bases. The CDR3 spans 13 residues. The J segment lost 8 bases and the V segment lost 2 bases, leaving 4 bases of the junction unmatched. In DNA form, the CDR3 reads TGTGCCAGCAGTTTAAGGGCAGGGGGCGGCTACACCTTC. Translated: CASSLRAGGGYTF.

The CDR3 coding sequence is TGTGCCAGCTCACCAGACAGCTACACTGAAGCTTTCTTT. Translated, it gives CASSPDSYTEAFF. The chain links TRBV18 to TRBJ1-1, with a weak D call TRBD1 (5 bases). The CDR3 spans 13 residues. Germline-derived CDR1 and CDR2 are KGHSH and LQKENI. Deletions cut 2 bases from V and 3 bases from J, with 7 bases between.

The chain recombines TRBV3-1 (or the pseudogene TRBV3-2) with TRBJ2-7; 8 bases line up with TRBD2. CDR3 size: 13 residues. V was pared by 3 bases and J by 6 bases, with 4 bases of the junction left unmatched. Germline V CDR1 and CDR2: LGHDT, YNNKEL (reference sequence). The CDR3 coding sequence is TGTGCCAGCAGCCATGGCGGGGGGATCGAGCAGTACTTC. Translation: CASSHGGGIEQYF.

The chain joins TRBV2 to TRBJ1-2; no clear D gene. Trimming took off 2 bases at V and 2 bases at J, with 15 bases between the two ends. Looked up from germline, CDR1 is SNHLY and CDR2 is FYNNEI. There are 16 residues in the CDR3. The CDR3 DNA sequence: TGTGCCAGCAGTGAACGGGAGGCGTTAGTAAACTATGGCTACACCTTC. Translation: CASSEREALVNYGYTF.

The gene calls are TRBV7-2 and TRBJ1-4, with 10 bases aligning to TRBD1. The germline V gene encodes CDR1 SGHTA and CDR2 FQGNSA. The CDR3 has 15 amino acids. The V gene end was trimmed by 6 bases and the J gene end by 5 bases; junction bases not matched to a gene: 6. The CDR3 DNA reads TGTGCCAGCAGAAAGACAGGGGGCTGGAATGAAAAACTGTTTTTT. Amino acids: CASRKTGGWNEKLFF.

This clone is medium-sized (0.01 to 0.1%) within its sample. The chain is built from TRBV12-1 and TRBJ1-3; TRBD1 is the table's D call and was not checked against the DNA. TRBV12-1 has pseudogene status. This CDR3 is built from 16 residues. The CDR3 sequence: CASSFAGWDREVTIYF. The CDR3 DNA sequence: TGTGCCAGCAGCTTTGCGGGGTGGGACAGGGAGGTCACCATATATTTT.

The chain combines TRBV21-1 with TRBJ2-7; TRBD2, the D gene given by the table, was not confirmed from the DNA. TRBV21-1 corresponds to a pseudogene. The CDR3 is made up of 23 amino acids. The CDR3 sequence: CASSKNWGDKVVRLAGKSYEQYF. As DNA, the CDR3 is TGTGCCAGCAGCAAAAATTGGGGGGACAAGGTTGTTAGGCTAGCGGGAAAGTCCTACGAGCAGTACTTC.

This clone has a handful of counts. The chain couples TRBV15 to TRBJ2-1; the D gene is possibly TRBD2 (5 bases). Germline V gives CDR1 LNHNV, CDR2 YYDKDF (reference sequence). The CDR3 runs to 15 residues. With 0 bases removed from V and 9 bases from J, the gap between germline ends came to 15 bases. The CDR3 region has the DNA TGTGCCACCAGCAGAGATGTCGCGGTGGGGAGTGAGCAGTTCTTC. Protein product: CATSRDVAVGSEQFF.

A word on this clone: This sample includes further DNA sequences coding for the same CDR3. The chain uses TRBV18 and TRBJ2-3; 9 nucleotides agree with TRBD2. V lost 6 bases, J lost 2 bases, and 3 bases stayed unmatched. The V gene's germline CDR1 is KGHSH and CDR2 LQKENI. This CDR3 has 14 amino acids. In DNA, the CDR3 is TGTGCCAGCTCGCGGGAGGGCCCCACAGATACGCAGTATTTT. Translating it yields CASSREGPTDTQYF. The complete variable domain, with remaining parts taken from reference TRBV18 and TRBJ2-3, reads NAGVMQNPRHLVRRRGQEARLRCSPMKGHSHVYWYRQLPEEGLKFMVYLQKENIIDESGMPKERFSAEFPKEGPSILRIQQVVRGDSAAYFCASSREGPTDTQYFGPGTRLTVL.

The CDR3 bases are TGTGCCAGCAGCTCTTGGGGGACAGGGTCCTACGAGCAGTACTTC. This gives the protein CASSSWGTGSYEQYF. The chain has TRBV13 and TRBJ2-7, with TRBD1 matching over 9 bases. The CDR3 runs 15 residues. Germline assignment: CDR1 PRHDT and CDR2 FYEKMQ (reference sequence). J gave up 1 base and V 4 bases, and 5 bases lay outside the gene matches.

The chain is built from TRBV4-3 and TRBJ1-1, with 9 nucleotides matching TRBD1. V lost 4 bases and J lost 5; bases outside the gene matches: 5. This CDR3 has 14 residues. CDR1 is LGHNA, CDR2 YSLEER, per germline. CDR3 in amino acids: CASSPGQGFTEAFF. The CDR3 DNA sequence: TGCGCCAGCAGCCCCGGACAGGGGTTTACTGAAGCTTTCTTT.

The chain links TRBV14 to TRBJ1-4; a possible D gene is TRBD1 (6 bases). The CDR3 runs to 15 residues. V lost 4 bases and J lost 1, with 10 bases in between. CDR1 SGHDN and CDR2 FVKESK come from the germline V gene. The DNA of the CDR3 is TGTGCCAGCAGCCGCCAGGGGTTAACTAATGAAAAACTGTTTTTT. It yields the protein CASSRQGLTNEKLFF.

The genes are TRBV18 and TRBJ2-5, with 8 bases identical to TRBD2. Germline V CDR1 and CDR2: KGHSH, LQKENI. The J segment lost 2 bases and the V segment lost 4 bases, leaving 12 bases of the junction unmatched. The CDR3 has 17 residues. The CDR3 nucleotides are TGTGCCAGCTCACGGACCCTTTTAGCGGGACAACAAGAGACCCAGTACTTC. Translating it yields CASSRTLLAGQQETQYF. Full variable domain (outside the CDR3, taken from reference TRBV18 and TRBJ2-5): NAGVMQNPRHLVRRRGQEARLRCSPMKGHSHVYWYRQLPEEGLKFMVYLQKENIIDESGMPKERFSAEFPKEGPSILRIQQVVRGDSAAYFCASSRTLLAGQQETQYFGPGTRLLVL.

The chain uses TRBV7-2 and TRBJ2-1, with TRBD2 matching over 10 bases. The V segment lost 1 base and the J segment 9 bases; nucleotides outside the gene matches: 9. CDR3 size: 16 residues. Germline-derived CDR1 and CDR2 are SGHTA and FQGNSA. DNA of the CDR3: TGTGCCAGCAGCTTAGTCGGGTTAGCGGGGGGAGGTGAGCAGTTCTTC. This translates into CASSLVGLAGGGEQFF.